What follows are 20 T cell receptor beta chains derived from one specimen sequenced in a study of identical twins. TCRdb recomputed calls from the 5' RACE reads with MiXCR, one row per CDR3 protein. Seen here are 500,000 or so distinct CDR3 sequences, roughly a fifth observed once, and the top ten hold approximately 0.95%. These data also formed part of another study, on T cells expressing NK-cell markers.

Sequenced sample: CD4+ T cells sorted from blood. Source of these receptors: a woman under 30 in good health.

The sample holds a few counts of this clonotype. This chain uses TRBV2 with TRBJ1-1, with a possible D match to TRBD1 (6 bases). The V end was cut by 7 bases, the J end by 5 bases, with 20 bases between. There are 15 residues in the CDR3. Germline CDR1 is SNHLY and CDR2 is FYNNEI. For the CDR3, the DNA is TGTGCCAGCACAATTTTCCGGGGGCAGAAGACTGAAGCTTTCTTT. Its translation is CASTIFRGQKTEAFF.

CDR3 DNA: TGTGCCAGCAGCCAAGATGATAGATTGCCCCAGCATTTT. The encoded protein is CASSQDDRLPQHF. The V gene is TRBV3-1, the J gene TRBJ1-5; D unresolved. The ends were cut back, 0 bases at V and 9 bases at J, with 9 bases in the middle. This CDR3 contains 13 residues. Germline CDR1 LGHDT, CDR2 YNNKEL (reference sequence).

The rearrangement links TRBV9 to TRBJ2-3, with 9 positions matching TRBD2. The germline V gene encodes CDR1 SGDLS and CDR2 YYNGEE. The V gene end was trimmed by 3 bases and the J gene end by 4 bases; junction bases not matched to a gene: 6. The CDR3 is 15 amino acids. Here the CDR3 DNA reads TGTGCCAGCAGCGGAAGACTAGCGGCCTCAGATACGCAGTATTTT. Translated, it gives CASSGRLAASDTQYF.

This chain uses TRBV6-2 or TRBV6-3 with TRBJ2-1, with 16 bases matching TRBD2. The CDR3 runs to 17 residues. Germline CDR1 is MNHEY and CDR2 is SVGEGT. V lost 10 bases, J lost 4 bases, and 10 bases stayed unmatched. This chain's CDR3 is CATIGGLAGGGYNEQFF. The DNA for the CDR3 is TGTGCCACCATCGGGGGACTAGCGGGAGGGGGATACAATGAGCAGTTCTTC.

The V gene is TRBV15, the J gene TRBJ2-2; D remains unclear. V was pared by 7 bases and J by 0 bases, with 12 bases between. Germline V CDR1 and CDR2: LNHNV, YYDKDF (reference sequence). The CDR3 consists of 15 residues. CDR3 protein: CATTPMRANTGELFF. The CDR3 DNA follows: TGTGCCACCACCCCTATGAGAGCGAACACCGGGGAGCTGTTTTTT. Based on the CDR3 plus reference TRBV15 and TRBJ2-2, the full variable domain is DAMVIQNPRYQVTQFGKPVTLSCSQTLNHNVMYWYQQKSSQAPKLLFHYYDKDFNNEADTPDNFQSRRPNTSFCFLDIRSPGLGDTAMYLCATTPMRANTGELFFGEGSRLTVL.

The chain uses TRBV19 and TRBJ2-4, with unresolved D. Trimming pared 5 bases from V and 1 base from J, leaving 6 bases between. The CDR3 is made up of 13 amino acids. Per the germline V gene, CDR1 is LNHDA and CDR2 is SQIVND (reference sequence). CDR3 region: CASSQDAKNIQYF. The CDR3 nucleotides read TGTGCCAGTAGTCAGGACGCCAAAAACATTCAGTACTTC.

There are a few counts of this clonotype. This chain connects TRBV6-2 or TRBV6-3 to TRBJ2-1; 13 positions agree with TRBD2. The germline CDR1 and CDR2 sequences are MNHEY and SVGEGT. The junction had 5 bases not matched to a gene; V was cut back by 8 bases and J by 7 bases. This CDR3 contains 14 residues. The CDR3, as DNA: TGTGCCAGCGTCGGACTAGCGGGAGCTAATGAGCAGTTCTTC. Its translation is CASVGLAGANEQFF.

In this sample, this clonotype turned up once. V and J are TRBV5-1 and TRBJ2-7; D might be TRBD1 (5 bases). CDR3 length equals 14 residues. Per the germline V gene, CDR1 is SGHRS and CDR2 is YFSETQ. V was shortened by 1 base and J by 5 bases, with 13 bases between the two germline ends. CDR3 region: CASSLFQGRNEQYF. For the CDR3, the DNA is TGCGCCAGCAGCTTGTTTCAGGGTCGCAACGAGCAGTACTTC.

This clonotype was observed a single time. This chain connects TRBV12-3 or TRBV12-4 to TRBJ1-1; D is unresolved. Trimming shortened V by 5 bases and J by 6 bases, and 10 bases separated the two germline ends. CDR3 length: 12 residues. CDR3 protein: CASSPQVSEAFF. In nucleotides, the CDR3 is TGTGCCAGCAGTCCTCAAGTGTCTGAAGCTTTCTTT.

This clonotype occurred a few times. J is TRBJ1-3 and V is TRBV6-1, with 7 bases identical to TRBD1. The CDR3 spans 15 residues. Germline values: CDR1 MNHNS, CDR2 SASEGT. V dropped 5 bases and J dropped 0; count of bases not matched to a gene: 4. The CDR3 reads CASSLRDSSGNTIYF. The CDR3 nucleotides read TGTGCCAGCAGTCTTCGGGACAGCTCTGGAAACACCATATATTTT.

The CDR3 loop reads CACLQGVNTEAFF. The CDR3 DNA reads TGTGCCTGTCTTCAGGGGGTGAACACTGAAGCTTTCTTT. The chain uses TRBV30 and TRBJ1-1; 7 bases align to TRBD1. CDR3 length: 13 amino acids. CDR1 and CDR2 from the germline V gene are GTSNPN and SVGIG (reference sequence). Trimming took 6 bases from V and 0 from J; bases not matched to a gene: 4.

The sample holds a few counts of this clonotype. The rearrangement links TRBV20-1 to TRBJ2-7, with D perhaps TRBD1 (5 bases). The CDR3 covers 13 residues. Per germline, CDR1 DFQATT and CDR2 SNEGSKA (reference sequence). V dropped 3 bases and J dropped 6 bases, with 15 bases sitting between them. CDR3 amino acids: CSASPRANSEQYF. In DNA form, the CDR3 reads TGCAGTGCTAGTCCCAGGGCCAATTCCGAGCAGTACTTC.

This clonotype was picked up many times. The chain employs TRBV7-2 and TRBJ2-3, with D perhaps TRBD1 (5 bases). This CDR3 spans 14 amino acids. Germline-derived CDR1 and CDR2 are SGHTA and FQGNSA. V lost 0 bases and J 2 bases, leaving 6 bases between the germline ends. Here the CDR3 DNA reads TGTGCCAGCAGCTTAGCGGGGCTCACAGATACGCAGTATTTT. Protein: CASSLAGLTDTQYF.

The V call is TRBV5-6, the J call TRBJ2-1; D might be TRBD2 (5 bases). V was cut by 0 bases and J by 5 bases, with 12 bases left in between. The CDR3 totals 15 residues. Germline CDR1 reads SGHDT; CDR2 reads YYEEEE. CDR3 nucleotide sequence: TGTGCCAGCAGCTTGGTTAGGACTCCTGACAATGAGCAGTTCTTC. Its translation: CASSLVRTPDNEQFF.

This chain uses TRBV20-1 with TRBJ2-1; D remains ambiguous. This CDR3 has 11 amino acids. The V and J ends lost 6 bases and 6 bases respectively, with 9 bases between them. CDR1 is DFQATT, CDR2 SNEGSKA, per germline (reference sequence). This CDR3 is CSAAPLNEQFF. The CDR3 DNA reads TGCAGTGCAGCCCCACTCAATGAGCAGTTCTTC.

This clonotype was counted between two and nine times. This sequence joins TRBV20-1 and TRBJ2-7; 8 bases fit TRBD1. The V gene's germline CDR1 is DFQATT and CDR2 SNEGSKA (reference sequence). The CDR3 totals 14 residues. The V and J ends lost 3 bases and 6 bases, in that order; junction bases with no gene match: 10. In nucleotides, the CDR3 is TGCAGTGCTAGTTTTCAGGGGGCGTCAGGCGAGCAGTACTTC. It is translated as CSASFQGASGEQYF.

This clonotype was counted between two and nine times. This chain uses TRBV10-3 with TRBJ1-5; D is unresolved. The CDR3 is 14 residues long. CDR1 and CDR2 (germline): ENHRY, SYGVKD. V was clipped by 0 bases and J by 5 bases, with 8 bases between them. Here the CDR3 reads CAISESTGHQPQHF. The CDR3 DNA is TGTGCCATCAGTGAGTCGACCGGGCATCAGCCCCAGCATTTT.

The CDR3: CSARRPGTQDTQYF. CDR3 nucleotide sequence: TGCAGTGCTAGACGGCCGGGGACGCAAGATACGCAGTATTTT. The rearrangement links TRBV20-1 to TRBJ2-3; D tentatively fits TRBD1 or TRBD2 (5 bases each). The V and J ends lost 2 bases and 5 bases respectively, with 14 bases between them. Per germline, CDR1 DFQATT and CDR2 SNEGSKA (reference sequence). The CDR3 covers 14 residues.

This sequence joins TRBV9 and TRBJ2-1, with TRBD2 matching over 7 bases. In germline, CDR1 is SGDLS, CDR2 YYNGEE. The CDR3 runs to 15 residues. V lost 2 bases, J lost 9 bases, and 11 bases stayed unmatched. In DNA form, the CDR3 reads TGTGCCAGCAGCGTCGGCGGGAGCCAAGTTGGTGAGCAGTTCTTC. It is translated as CASSVGGSQVGEQFF.

A few counts support this clonotype. The gene calls are TRBV28 and TRBJ2-5; TRBD1 might be the D (6 bases). The CDR3 has 13 amino acids. V lost 6 bases to trimming and J lost 5 bases, with 13 bases between them. Germline V gene data show CDR1 as MDHEN and CDR2 as SYDVKM. The CDR3 region has the DNA TGTGCCAGCAGGACGACAGGAAGGGAGACCCAGTACTTC. This gives the protein CASRTTGRETQYF.